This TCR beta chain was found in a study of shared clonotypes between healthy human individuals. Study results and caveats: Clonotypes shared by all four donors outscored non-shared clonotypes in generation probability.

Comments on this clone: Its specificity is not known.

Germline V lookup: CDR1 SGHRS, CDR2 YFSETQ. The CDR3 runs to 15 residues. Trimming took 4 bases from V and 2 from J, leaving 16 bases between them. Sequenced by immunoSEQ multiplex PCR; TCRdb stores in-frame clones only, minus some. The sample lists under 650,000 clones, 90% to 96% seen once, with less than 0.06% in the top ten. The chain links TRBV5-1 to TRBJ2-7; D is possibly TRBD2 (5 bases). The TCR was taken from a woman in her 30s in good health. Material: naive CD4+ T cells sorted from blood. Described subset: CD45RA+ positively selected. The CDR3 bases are TGCGCCAGCAGCCCTCAAGGGAGAAAGACCTACGAGCAGTACTTC. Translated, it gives CASSPQGRKTYEQYF.